This passage covers 4 T cell receptor beta chains from one sample sequenced in a study of chemoradiotherapy in HPV16-positive cancers. The data were produced by immunoSEQ multiplex PCR, yet TCRdb's version contains in-frame clones alone and is incomplete. This table has around 68,000 clones, roughly 90% appearing once. The input for sequencing was blood, taken from a patient who underwent chemoradiotherapy. All receptors come from a human donor with HPV-associated anogenital cancer.

This clone was seen more than once but under ten times. The chain has TRBV30 and TRBJ1-6, with a possible D match to TRBD1 (6 bases). The CDR3 covers 14 residues. The germline CDR1 and CDR2 sequences are GTSNPN and SVGIG (reference sequence). V shed 3 bases and J shed 7 bases, with 13 bases lying between them. DNA for the CDR3: TGTGCCTGGAGCCTTCCAGGGGAAAATTCACCCCTCCACTTT. It specifies CAWSLPGENSPLHF.

The CDR3 loop reads CASSSGQILQETQYF. The CDR3 coding sequence is TGTGCCAGCAGCTCAGGGCAGATACTACAAGAGACCCAGTACTTC. The V gene is TRBV7-6, the J gene TRBJ2-5, with a weak D call TRBD1 (5 bases). The germline V and J ends were trimmed by 4 bases and 2 bases, with 14 bases remaining between them. This CDR3 has 15 amino acids. CDR1 is SGHVS, CDR2 FNYEAQ, per germline.

The chain employs TRBV15 and TRBJ2-7; 8 positions match TRBD1. The CDR3 runs to 16 residues. V dropped 8 bases and J dropped 3; count of bases not matched to a gene: 15. Germline V gives CDR1 LNHNV, CDR2 YYDKDF (reference sequence). The CDR3 loop reads CATREQQGDGIYEQYF. The CDR3 DNA is TGTGCCACCCGAGAACAACAGGGGGATGGTATCTACGAGCAGTACTTC. Together with reference TRBV15 and TRBJ2-7, the CDR3 gives the full variable domain: DAMVIQNPRYQVTQFGKPVTLSCSQTLNHNVMYWYQQKSSQAPKLLFHYYDKDFNNEADTPDNFQSRRPNTSFCFLDIRSPGLGDTAMYLCATREQQGDGIYEQYFGPGTRLTVT.

The chain couples TRBV7-2 to TRBJ2-2, with D maybe TRBD1 (6 bases). V was cut by 3 bases and J by 3 bases, with 17 bases left in between. CDR1 and CDR2 (germline): SGHTA, FQGNSA. The CDR3 sequence is 17 residues long. For the CDR3, the DNA is TGTGCCAGCAGCTTTAGGAACAGGGTTAGGGACACCGGGGAGCTGTTTTTT. Its translation: CASSFRNRVRDTGELFF.